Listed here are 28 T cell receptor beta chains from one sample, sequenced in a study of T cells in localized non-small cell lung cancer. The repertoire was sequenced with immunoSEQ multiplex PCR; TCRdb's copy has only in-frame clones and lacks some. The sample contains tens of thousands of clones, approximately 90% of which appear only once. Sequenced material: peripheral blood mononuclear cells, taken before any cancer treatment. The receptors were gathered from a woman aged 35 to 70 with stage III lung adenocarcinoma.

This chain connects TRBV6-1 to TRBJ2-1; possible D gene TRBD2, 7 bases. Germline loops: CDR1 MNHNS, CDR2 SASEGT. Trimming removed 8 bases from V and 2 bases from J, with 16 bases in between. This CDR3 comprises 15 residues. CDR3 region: CASVLGGAPYNEQFF. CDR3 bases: TGTGCCAGCGTCCTAGGGGGGGCTCCCTACAATGAGCAGTTCTTC.

This CDR3 is CASSPRAGGGTDTQYF. The DNA of the CDR3 is TGTGCCAGCAGCCCAAGGGCGGGGGGGGGCACAGATACGCAGTATTTT. The V gene is TRBV7-6, the J gene TRBJ2-3, with 9 bases aligning to TRBD2. The germline V gene encodes CDR1 SGHVS and CDR2 FNYEAQ. The CDR3 length is 16 residues. With 5 bases clipped from V and 1 base from J, the junction kept 7 bases outside the gene matches.

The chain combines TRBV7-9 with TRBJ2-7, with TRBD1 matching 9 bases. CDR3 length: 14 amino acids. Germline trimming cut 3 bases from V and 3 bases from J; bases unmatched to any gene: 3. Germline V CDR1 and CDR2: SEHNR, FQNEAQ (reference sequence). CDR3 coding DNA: TGTGCCAGCAGCTTGGGACAGGGCGGCTACGAGCAGTACTTC. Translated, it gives CASSLGQGGYEQYF.

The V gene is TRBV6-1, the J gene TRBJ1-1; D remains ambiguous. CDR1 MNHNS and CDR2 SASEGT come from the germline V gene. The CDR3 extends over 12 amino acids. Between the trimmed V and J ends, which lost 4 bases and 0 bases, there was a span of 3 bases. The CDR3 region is CASSGLNTEAFF. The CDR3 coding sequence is TGTGCCAGCAGTGGTCTGAACACTGAAGCTTTCTTT.

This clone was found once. The CDR3 protein is CAARARGLGNEQFF. CDR3 DNA: TGTGCCGCACGCGCAAGGGGGCTCGGAAATGAGCAGTTCTTC. The chain combines TRBV6-1 with TRBJ2-1, with 7 bases fitting TRBD1. V lost 11 bases and J lost 7; bases outside the gene matches: 14. This CDR3 is built from 14 residues. Per the germline V gene, CDR1 is MNHNS and CDR2 is SASEGT.

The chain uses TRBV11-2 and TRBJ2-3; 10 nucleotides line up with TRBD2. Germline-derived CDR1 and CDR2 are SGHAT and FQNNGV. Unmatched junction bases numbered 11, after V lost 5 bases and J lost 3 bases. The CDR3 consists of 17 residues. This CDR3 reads CASSPREREGGTDTQYF. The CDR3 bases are TGTGCCAGCAGCCCTCGGGAGCGGGAGGGTGGGACAGATACGCAGTATTTT.

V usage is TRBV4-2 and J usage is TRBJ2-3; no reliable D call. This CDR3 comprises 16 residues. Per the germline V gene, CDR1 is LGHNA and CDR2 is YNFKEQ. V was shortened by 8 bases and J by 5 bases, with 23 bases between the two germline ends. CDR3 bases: TGTGCCAGCCGTTCACGGGTCTCACCCAAGGGAGATACGCAGTATTTT. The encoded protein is CASRSRVSPKGDTQYF.

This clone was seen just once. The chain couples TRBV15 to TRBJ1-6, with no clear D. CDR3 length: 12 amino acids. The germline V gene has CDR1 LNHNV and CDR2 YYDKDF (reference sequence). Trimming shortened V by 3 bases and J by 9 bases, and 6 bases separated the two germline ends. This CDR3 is CATSRVGSPLHF. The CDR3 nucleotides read TGTGCCACCAGCAGGGTGGGTTCACCCCTCCACTTT.

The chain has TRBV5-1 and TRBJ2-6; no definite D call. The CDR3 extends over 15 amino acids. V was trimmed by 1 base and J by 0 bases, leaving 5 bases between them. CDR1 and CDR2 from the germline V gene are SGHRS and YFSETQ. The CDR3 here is CASSLITSGANVLTF. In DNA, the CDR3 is TGCGCCAGCAGCTTGATTACCTCTGGGGCCAACGTCCTGACTTTC.

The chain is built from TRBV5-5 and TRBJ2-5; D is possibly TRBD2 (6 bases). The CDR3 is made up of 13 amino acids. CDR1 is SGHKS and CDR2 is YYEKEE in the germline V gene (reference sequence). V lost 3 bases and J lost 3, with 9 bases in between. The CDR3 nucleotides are TGTGCCAGCAGCTCGAGACTAGAAGAGACCCAGTACTTC. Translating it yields CASSSRLEETQYF.

CDR3 nucleotide sequence: TGTGCCAGCAGTTTATGGCAGCCCCCTACTAGCACAGATACGCAGTATTTT. The encoded protein is CASSLWQPPTSTDTQYF. V and J are TRBV27 and TRBJ2-3; D call uncertain. The V end lost 1 base, the J end lost 0 bases, and 14 bases lay between the germline ends. Germline CDR1 reads MNHEY; CDR2 reads SMNVEV (reference sequence). The CDR3 is 17 residues long.

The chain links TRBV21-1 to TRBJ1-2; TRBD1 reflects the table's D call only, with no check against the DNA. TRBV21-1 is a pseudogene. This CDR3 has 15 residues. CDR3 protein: CASSKRGTGMCGYTF. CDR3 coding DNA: TGTGCCAGCAGCAAAAGGGGGACAGGGATGTGTGGCTACACCTTC.

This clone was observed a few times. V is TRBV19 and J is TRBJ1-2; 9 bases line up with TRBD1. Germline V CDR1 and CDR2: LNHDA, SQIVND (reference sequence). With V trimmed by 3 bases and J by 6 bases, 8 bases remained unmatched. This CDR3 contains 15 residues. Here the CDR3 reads CASSIETGGLNGYTF. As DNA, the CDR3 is TGTGCCAGTAGTATTGAGACAGGGGGGCTGAATGGCTACACCTTC.

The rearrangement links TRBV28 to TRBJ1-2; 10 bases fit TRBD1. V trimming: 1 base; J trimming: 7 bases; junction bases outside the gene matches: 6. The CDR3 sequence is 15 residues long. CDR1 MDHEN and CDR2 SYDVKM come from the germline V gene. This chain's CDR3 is CASSLSRQGAFGYTF. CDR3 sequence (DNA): TGTGCCAGCAGTTTATCAAGACAGGGGGCGTTTGGCTACACCTTC.

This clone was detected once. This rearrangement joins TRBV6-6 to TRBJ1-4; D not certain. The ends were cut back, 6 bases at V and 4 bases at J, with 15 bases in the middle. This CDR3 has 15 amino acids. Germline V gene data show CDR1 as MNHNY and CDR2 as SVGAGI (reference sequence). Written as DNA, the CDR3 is TGTGCCAGCAGGGATACAAGGCAGTTTAATGAAAAACTGTTTTTT. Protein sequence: CASRDTRQFNEKLFF.

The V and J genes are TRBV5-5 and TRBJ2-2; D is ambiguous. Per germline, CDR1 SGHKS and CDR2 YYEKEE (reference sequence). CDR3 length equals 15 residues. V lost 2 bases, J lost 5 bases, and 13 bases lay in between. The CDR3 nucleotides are TGTGCCAGCAGCTTTCAACAGTATGGGACCGGGGAGCTGTTTTTT. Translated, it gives CASSFQQYGTGELFF.

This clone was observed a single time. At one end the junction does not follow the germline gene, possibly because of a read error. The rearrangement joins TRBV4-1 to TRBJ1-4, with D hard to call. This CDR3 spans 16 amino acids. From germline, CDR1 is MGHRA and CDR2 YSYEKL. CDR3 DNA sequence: TGCGCCAGCAGCCAATTCGGAGGACTTACTAACGAAAAACTGTTTTTT. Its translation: CASSQFGGLTNEKLFF.

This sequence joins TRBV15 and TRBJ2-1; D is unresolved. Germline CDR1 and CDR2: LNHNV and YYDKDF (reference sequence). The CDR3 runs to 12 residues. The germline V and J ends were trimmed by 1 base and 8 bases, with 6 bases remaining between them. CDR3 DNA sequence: TGTGCCACCAGCAGAGTAGGCGATGAGCAGTTCTTC. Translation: CATSRVGDEQFF.

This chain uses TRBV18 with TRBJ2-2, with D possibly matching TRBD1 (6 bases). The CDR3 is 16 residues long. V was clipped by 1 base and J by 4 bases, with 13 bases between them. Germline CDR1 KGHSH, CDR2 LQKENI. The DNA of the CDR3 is TGTGCCAGCTCACCACGAGGGGGATTGACCACCGGGGAGCTGTTTTTT. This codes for CASSPRGGLTTGELFF.

CDR3 nucleotide sequence: TGTGCCAGCAGTTTATTGGTAGGGACAGGGGGTGTTCAGCCCCAGCATTTT. The encoded protein is CASSLLVGTGGVQPQHF. This chain uses TRBV28 with TRBJ1-5, with TRBD1 matching over 11 bases. Trimming cost V 1 base and J 6 bases; bases outside gene matches: 8. CDR3 length: 17 residues. The germline V gene encodes CDR1 MDHEN and CDR2 SYDVKM.

CDR3 in DNA: TGTGCCAGCAGGACGGGACAGGCCAATCAGCCCCAGCATTTT. Translation: CASRTGQANQPQHF. The gene calls are TRBV5-4 and TRBJ1-5; 8 bases match TRBD1. This CDR3 is built from 14 residues. With 5 bases clipped from V and 3 bases from J, the junction kept 4 bases outside the gene matches. Germline values: CDR1 SGHNT, CDR2 YYREEE (reference sequence).

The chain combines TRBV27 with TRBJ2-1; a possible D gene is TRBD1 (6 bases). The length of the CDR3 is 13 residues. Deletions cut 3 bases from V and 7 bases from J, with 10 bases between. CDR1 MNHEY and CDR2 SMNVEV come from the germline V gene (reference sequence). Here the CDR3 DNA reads TGTGCCAGCAGTTTCTCCGGGACAAATGAGCAGTTCTTC. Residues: CASSFSGTNEQFF.

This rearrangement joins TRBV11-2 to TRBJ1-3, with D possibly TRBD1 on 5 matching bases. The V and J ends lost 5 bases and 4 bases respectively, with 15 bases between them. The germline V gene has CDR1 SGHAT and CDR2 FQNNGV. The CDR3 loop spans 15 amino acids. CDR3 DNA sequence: TGTGCCAGCAGCCCCCCTGGGGCGGGGGGAAACACCATATATTTT. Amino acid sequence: CASSPPGAGGNTIYF.

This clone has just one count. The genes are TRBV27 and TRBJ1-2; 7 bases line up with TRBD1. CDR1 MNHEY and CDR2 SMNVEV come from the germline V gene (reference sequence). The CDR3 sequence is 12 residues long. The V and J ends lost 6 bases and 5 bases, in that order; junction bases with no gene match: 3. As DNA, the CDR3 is TGTGCCAGCAGAGGGACAGCTTATGGCTACACCTTC. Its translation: CASRGTAYGYTF.

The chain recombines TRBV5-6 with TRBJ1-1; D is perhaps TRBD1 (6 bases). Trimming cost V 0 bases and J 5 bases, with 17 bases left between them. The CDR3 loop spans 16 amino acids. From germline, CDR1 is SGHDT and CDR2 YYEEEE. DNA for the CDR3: TGTGCCAGCAGCTTGGTCGCTAACAGGGTTTGGACTGAAGCTTTCTTT. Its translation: CASSLVANRVWTEAFF.

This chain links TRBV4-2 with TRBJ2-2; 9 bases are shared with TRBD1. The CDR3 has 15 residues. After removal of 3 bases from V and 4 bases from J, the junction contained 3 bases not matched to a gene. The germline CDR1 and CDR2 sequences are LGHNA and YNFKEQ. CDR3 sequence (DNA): TGTGCCAGCAGCCAGGAGACAGGGGGCACCGGGGAGCTGTTTTTT. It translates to CASSQETGGTGELFF.

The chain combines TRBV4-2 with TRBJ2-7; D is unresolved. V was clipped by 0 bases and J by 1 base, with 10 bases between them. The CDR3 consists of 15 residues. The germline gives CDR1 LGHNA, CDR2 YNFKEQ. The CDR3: CASSQDFGSSYEQYF. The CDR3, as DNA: TGTGCCAGCAGCCAAGATTTCGGCTCTTCCTACGAGCAGTACTTC.

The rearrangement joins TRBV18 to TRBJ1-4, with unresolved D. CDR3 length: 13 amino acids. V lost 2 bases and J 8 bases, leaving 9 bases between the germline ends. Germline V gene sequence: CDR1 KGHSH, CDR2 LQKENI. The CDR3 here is CASSPGLGEKLFF. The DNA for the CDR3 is TGTGCCAGCTCACCAGGACTCGGAGAAAAACTGTTTTTT.